Shown below are 8 T cell receptor beta chains from a single sample sequenced in a study of STAT5B mutations in CD4+ large granular lymphocyte leukemia. Produced via immunoSEQ multiplex PCR; TCRdb's table is partial and in-frame only. The profile covers about 30,000 clones, with more than 75% appearing a single time and roughly 2% taken by the ten largest. The sequencing input was CD4+ T cells from blood buffy coats. These receptors were obtained from a human donor in good health.

This chain links TRBV7-2 with TRBJ2-1; D possibly uses TRBD1 or TRBD2 (5 bases each). The CDR3 consists of 15 residues. Per the germline V gene, CDR1 is SGHTA and CDR2 is FQGNSA. The V end lost 5 bases, the J end lost 4 bases, and 15 bases lay between the germline ends. CDR3: CASSPIGTEYNEQFF. The DNA for the CDR3 is TGTGCCAGCAGCCCGATTGGGACGGAGTACAATGAGCAGTTCTTC.

V is TRBV6-5 and J is TRBJ1-6; TRBD1 agrees at 7 bases. The CDR3 consists of 14 residues. The junction had 9 bases not matched to a gene; V was cut back by 6 bases and J by 10 bases. The germline CDR1 and CDR2 sequences are MNHEY and SVGAGI. CDR3 DNA: TGTGCCAGCAGCCGCCGGGACAGCAGCTCACCCCTCCACTTT. This gives the protein CASSRRDSSSPLHF.

The CDR3 sequence: CAWSVRLAANQETQYF. For the CDR3, the DNA is TGTGCCTGGAGTGTAAGGTTAGCGGCAAACCAAGAGACCCAGTACTTC. The chain recombines TRBV30 with TRBJ2-5, with a tentative D call TRBD2 (6 bases). This CDR3 region has 16 residues. Germline V CDR1 and CDR2: GTSNPN, SVGIG (reference sequence). The V end lost 0 bases, the J end lost 0 bases, and 14 bases lay between the germline ends.

This clone has only a few counts. V gene TRBV15 combines with J gene TRBJ1-5; D call uncertain. The CDR3 runs 15 residues. Per germline, CDR1 LNHNV and CDR2 YYDKDF (reference sequence). The ends were cut back, 2 bases at V and 3 bases at J, with 11 bases in the middle. This chain's CDR3 is CATSRPSSYNQPQHF. Here the CDR3 DNA reads TGTGCCACCAGCAGACCATCGAGCTACAATCAGCCCCAGCATTTT.

The chain links TRBV4-2 to TRBJ2-1; TRBD2 matches at 15 bases. V lost 3 bases and J lost 1; bases outside the gene matches: 4. The CDR3 loop spans 18 amino acids. Germline V gene lookup returns CDR1 LGHNA and CDR2 YNFKEQ. The DNA of the CDR3 is TGTGCCAGCAGCCACTGGACTAGCGGGAGGGAATCCTACAATGAGCAGTTCTTC. This translates into CASSHWTSGRESYNEQFF.

The V and J genes are TRBV5-1 and TRBJ2-3; D is perhaps TRBD1 or TRBD2 (5 bases each). Germline V gene sequence: CDR1 SGHRS, CDR2 YFSETQ. This CDR3 has 15 amino acids. V was trimmed by 1 base and J by 3 bases, leaving 12 bases between them. Here the CDR3 DNA reads TGCGCCAGCAGCTTGTTGGGGGATGGGACAGATACGCAGTATTTT. Its translation is CASSLLGDGTDTQYF. The full variable domain, rest sourced from reference TRBV5-1 and TRBJ2-3, is KAGVTQTPRYLIKTRGQQVTLSCSPISGHRSVSWYQQTPGQGLQFLFEYFSETQRNKGNFPGRFSGRQFSNSRSEMNVSTLELGDSALYLCASSLLGDGTDTQYFGPGTRLTVL.

J is TRBJ2-3 and V is TRBV5-5; D gene uncertain. Trimming stripped 4 bases from V and 9 bases from J, with 9 bases between. The CDR3 is 11 amino acids. CDR1 is SGHKS, CDR2 YYEKEE, per germline (reference sequence). DNA of the CDR3: TGTGCCAGCAGCACCGGTGGGACGCAGTATTTT. Protein product: CASSTGGTQYF.

In its sample, this clone was seen once. The chain's CDR3 is CASSQRPRFEQYF. As DNA, the CDR3 is TGCGCCAGCAGCCAACGCCCCCGGTTCGAGCAGTACTTC. This sequence joins TRBV4-3 and TRBJ2-5; D remains ambiguous. The assigned J gene may be wrong: the sequence end matches TRBJ2-7 better. The CDR3 covers 13 residues. Looked up from germline, CDR1 is LGHNA and CDR2 is YSLEER.